The entry below describes one T cell receptor (beta chain). What it recognizes is unknown. UMIs were attached via template switching, each with a 6-nucleotide sample barcode. TCRdb re-called the 5' RACE reads and catalogs CDR3 proteins one per entry, DNA excluded. This sample contains 310,000 or so distinct CDR3 sequences. This sample was taken from a study of monozygotic twins with inflammatory bowel disease. Study-wide points: Researchers reported no repertoire similarity difference between concordant and discordant twins, possibly from limited power. Telling apart the different T cell subtypes was not possible.

The CDR3 runs to 14 residues. Looked up from germline, CDR1 is ENHRY and CDR2 is SYGVKD. Each donor had approximately 2.5 ml of blood drawn. Sequencing was performed on blood. The rearrangement joins TRBV10-3 to TRBJ2-1; TCRdb reports TRBD2, a call that lacks DNA to check it against. The sequence was collected from a human donor with ulcerative colitis or Crohn's disease, or a healthy co-twin of an affected twin (not recorded which). The chain's CDR3 is CATQASGPYNEQFF.